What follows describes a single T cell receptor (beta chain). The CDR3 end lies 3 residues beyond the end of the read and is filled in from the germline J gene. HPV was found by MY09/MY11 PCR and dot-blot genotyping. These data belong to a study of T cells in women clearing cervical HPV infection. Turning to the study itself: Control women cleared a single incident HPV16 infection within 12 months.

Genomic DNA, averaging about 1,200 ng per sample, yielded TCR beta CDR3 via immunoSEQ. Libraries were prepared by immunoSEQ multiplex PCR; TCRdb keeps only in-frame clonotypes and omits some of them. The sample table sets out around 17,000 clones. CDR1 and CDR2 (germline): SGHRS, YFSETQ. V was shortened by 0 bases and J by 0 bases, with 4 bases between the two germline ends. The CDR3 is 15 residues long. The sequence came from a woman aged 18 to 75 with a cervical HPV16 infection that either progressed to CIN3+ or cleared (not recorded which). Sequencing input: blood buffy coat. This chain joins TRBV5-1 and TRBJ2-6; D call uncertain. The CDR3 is CASSLDGSGANVLTF. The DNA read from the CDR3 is TGCGCCAGCAGCTTGGACGGCTCTGGGGCCAACGTC.